Below, 11 T cell receptor beta chains from the same sample are listed, as sequenced in a study of T cells after yellow fever vaccination (dated by TCRdb to 2018 to 2020). Library method: 5' RACE. These reads were obtained on an Illumina NovaSeq 6000. TCRdb trimmed public reads at Q25 via fastp, called clones via MiXCR and kept in-frame beta chains. Records with the same CDR3 protein are collapsed into one entry carrying the most frequent genes and DNA. In all, the sample holds some 160,000 distinct CDR3 sequences, and 7% to 10% of those were seen once. Roughly a third of the sample belongs to the ten largest clones. The treatment or condition label here, explained by the study, means: live attenuated yellow fever vaccine strain. Sequences were derived from CD8+ T cells sorted from PBMCs, sampled 45 days after the yellow fever booster vaccination. The source of these receptors is a man aged 18 to 29 who received the YFV17D yellow fever vaccine.

At least ten counts were recorded for this clonotype. The CDR3, as DNA: TGCGCCAGCAGCCAGGGACGGCATAATTCACCCCTCCACTTT. This encodes CASSQGRHNSPLHF. The chain recombines TRBV4-3 with TRBJ1-6; tentatively, D is TRBD1 (5 bases). CDR3 length equals 14 residues. V shed 3 bases and J shed 5 bases, with 8 bases lying between them. The germline V gene encodes CDR1 LGHNA and CDR2 YSLEER.

This clonotype was picked up many times. V and J are TRBV5-5 and TRBJ2-5; TRBD1 might be the D (6 bases). V lost 2 bases, J lost 5 bases, and 13 bases lay in between. Germline CDR1 and CDR2: SGHKS and YYEKEE (reference sequence). The CDR3 loop spans 14 amino acids. The CDR3 nucleotides read TGTGCCAGCAGCTTCAGGGCAGGGGTGGAGACCCAGTACTTC. Translating gives CASSFRAGVETQYF.

This clonotype was seen more than once but under ten times. The chain combines TRBV6-7 with TRBJ2-7, with a possible D match to TRBD2 (7 bases). TRBV6-7 is annotated as an ORF whose role is uncertain. V gave up 5 bases and J gave up 2 bases, with 16 bases separating them. The CDR3 has 15 residues. This CDR3 reads CASSAKGGTAYEQYV. The CDR3 bases are TGTGCCAGCAGTGCCAAGGGGGGGACTGCCTACGAGCAGTACGTC.

The CDR3 region is CASSHVTDNQPQHF. CDR3 nucleotides: TGCGCCAGCAGCCACGTGACAGACAATCAGCCCCAGCATTTT. This chain joins TRBV4-1 and TRBJ1-5; D is possibly TRBD1 (5 bases). This CDR3 region has 14 residues. Trimming took off 3 bases at V and 3 bases at J, with 9 bases between the two ends. The germline gives CDR1 MGHRA, CDR2 YSYEKL.

Only a few counts were recorded for this clonotype. The V call is TRBV15, the J call TRBJ2-5; a weak D match, TRBD1 (6 bases). CDR3 size: 16 residues. CDR1 is LNHNV and CDR2 is YYDKDF in the germline V gene (reference sequence). V lost 2 bases to trimming and J lost 5 bases, with 18 bases between them. The CDR3: CATSRSRTDPGETQYF. The CDR3 DNA reads as TGTGCCACCAGCAGATCTCGGACAGACCCGGGGGAGACCCAGTACTTC.

A few counts support this clonotype. The chain recombines TRBV9 with TRBJ2-7, with a weak D call TRBD1 (5 bases). The V and J ends lost 0 bases and 5 bases respectively, with 12 bases between them. From germline, CDR1 is SGDLS and CDR2 YYNGEE. The CDR3 runs to 14 residues. The CDR3 sequence: CASSVEGEPDEQYF. In DNA, the CDR3 is TGTGCCAGCAGCGTAGAAGGGGAACCGGACGAGCAGTACTTC.

This clonotype was seen at least ten times. This rearrangement joins TRBV4-2 to TRBJ2-1; maybe TRBD2 (7 bases). This CDR3 region has 16 residues. The V gene's germline CDR1 is LGHNA and CDR2 YNFKEQ. V dropped 0 bases and J dropped 1 base, with 10 bases sitting between them. As DNA, the CDR3 is TGTGCCAGCAGCCAAGATAAGGGGGGGTCCTACAATGAGCAGTTCTTC. Its protein product is CASSQDKGGSYNEQFF.

CDR3 coding DNA: TGTGCCAGCAGCCAATTTCTACAAGAGACCCAGTACTTC. It translates to CASSQFLQETQYF. This chain connects TRBV4-2 to TRBJ2-5; the D is unclear. V was cut by 2 bases and J by 2 bases, with 6 bases left in between. The CDR3 has 13 amino acids. The germline CDR1 and CDR2 sequences are LGHNA and YNFKEQ.

The chain recombines TRBV7-9 with TRBJ2-7; D remains ambiguous. CDR1 and CDR2 from the germline V gene are SEHNR and FQNEAQ (reference sequence). This CDR3 comprises 11 residues. V shed 3 bases and J shed 5 bases, with 5 bases lying between them. The CDR3 coding sequence is TGTGCCAGCAGCTTTGGCGACGAGCAGTACTTC. This sequence encodes CASSFGDEQYF.

In DNA, the CDR3 is TGTGCCAGCACCTCTGACGGAGAAGCTAACTATGGCTACACCTTC. This gives the protein CASTSDGEANYGYTF. This chain connects TRBV3-1 to TRBJ1-2; no firm D call. CDR1 is LGHDT and CDR2 is YNNKEL in the germline V gene (reference sequence). CDR3 length: 15 residues. Trimming shortened V by 7 bases and J by 0 bases, and 15 bases separated the two germline ends.

The chain joins TRBV6-5 to TRBJ2-3; 7 positions agree with TRBD2. V lost 5 bases and J lost 2; bases outside the gene matches: 10. Germline CDR1 reads MNHEY; CDR2 reads SVGAGI. The CDR3 loop spans 16 amino acids. CDR3 DNA: TGTGCCAGCAGTCCCGTGGCGGGGGACCTCACAGATACGCAGTATTTT. Its protein is CASSPVAGDLTDTQYF.